The 26 T cell receptor beta chains in this list originate from one sample, sequenced in a study of patients and donors after allogeneic stem cell transplantation. In TCRdb, the RT-PCR reads were re-called with MiXCR into one record per CDR3 protein. The sample records more than 150,000 distinct CDR3 sequences, 24% being singletons. Sequencing used blood, either unsorted or a sorted T cell fraction (not recorded which). All receptors derive from a human donor who was either an allogeneic HSCT recipient or a stem cell or donor lymphocyte infusion donor (not recorded which). It is not recorded whose cells these are; they may come from a transplant donor.

This clonotype was seen more than once but under ten times. The V and J genes are TRBV7-2 and TRBJ1-1; TRBD1 might be the D (5 bases). Trimming took 5 bases from V and 0 from J, leaving 13 bases between them. The CDR3 runs 15 residues. The germline CDR1 and CDR2 sequences are SGHTA and FQGNSA. The CDR3 nucleotides are TGTGCCAGCAGCCCACGGACAAATATGAACACTGAAGCTTTCTTT. Its translation is CASSPRTNMNTEAFF.

V and J are TRBV28 and TRBJ2-1, with 12 bases fitting TRBD2. Germline CDR1 and CDR2: MDHEN and SYDVKM. Trimming cost V 5 bases and J 8 bases; bases outside gene matches: 7. The CDR3 length is 15 residues. The CDR3 here is CASSVASGGGHEQFF. CDR3 DNA sequence: TGTGCCAGCAGTGTAGCTAGCGGGGGGGGTCATGAGCAGTTCTTC.

This sequence joins TRBV20-1 and TRBJ2-7; 11 bases are a match to TRBD2. This CDR3 contains 14 residues. The germline V gene has CDR1 DFQATT and CDR2 SNEGSKA (reference sequence). The ends lost 3 bases at V and 4 bases at J; junction bases unmatched: 5. Written as DNA, the CDR3 is TGCAGTGCTAGGACTAGCGGGATTAGGTACGAGCAGTACTTC. This gives the protein CSARTSGIRYEQYF.

This clonotype showed up many times. V usage is TRBV5-1 and J usage is TRBJ1-4; 7 bases fit TRBD1. J was trimmed by 0 bases and V by 3 bases; bases with no gene match: 2. Germline V gives CDR1 SGHRS, CDR2 YFSETQ. CDR3 length: 15 residues. CDR3 nucleotide sequence: TGCGCCAGCAGCTGGGACAGAACAACTAATGAAAAACTGTTTTTT. This gives the protein CASSWDRTTNEKLFF.

V gene TRBV2 combines with J gene TRBJ2-1, with a possible D match to TRBD1 (5 bases). Per germline, CDR1 SNHLY and CDR2 FYNNEI. V was cut by 1 base and J by 6 bases, with 19 bases left in between. The CDR3 is 17 residues long. The CDR3 loop reads CASSEEWWGYIINEQFF. In nucleotides, the CDR3 is TGTGCCAGCAGTGAAGAGTGGTGGGGCTATATAATCAATGAGCAGTTCTTC.

This clonotype was seen only a few times. V is TRBV6-5 and J is TRBJ1-5; D ambiguous. From germline, CDR1 is MNHEY and CDR2 SVGAGI. The V end lost 1 base, the J end lost 5 bases, and 12 bases lay between the germline ends. The CDR3 spans 15 residues. The CDR3 DNA follows: TGTGCCAGCAGTTACTATCCTCATGGGGATCAGCCCCAGCATTTT. Its protein is CASSYYPHGDQPQHF.

The chain is built from TRBV20-1 and TRBJ1-2; D may be TRBD1 (5 bases). Trimming cost V 1 base and J 1 base, with 10 bases left between them. Germline V lookup: CDR1 DFQATT, CDR2 SNEGSKA (reference sequence). This CDR3 is 14 amino acids long. The CDR3 nucleotides are TGCAGTGCTAGAGGGGACTCCCTTAACTATGGCTACACCTTC. Translating it yields CSARGDSLNYGYTF.

The table lists this clonotype with a few counts. This chain connects TRBV6-5 to TRBJ1-2; D remains unclear. The germline CDR1 and CDR2 sequences are MNHEY and SVGAGI. Trimming left V 0 bases short and J 6 bases short, with 17 bases between. This CDR3 has 16 amino acids. CDR3 nucleotides: TGTGCCAGCAGTTACTCGAAAGGGTGGACGGCCGATGGCTACACCTTC. Encoded protein: CASSYSKGWTADGYTF.

This clonotype was counted at least ten times. The chain has TRBV5-1 and TRBJ1-3; TRBD1 is a possible D gene (5 bases). Trimming removed 0 bases from V and 0 bases from J, with 13 bases in between. Germline V lookup: CDR1 SGHRS, CDR2 YFSETQ. There are 17 residues in the CDR3. The CDR3 region is CASSLAPDISSGNTIYF. CDR3 in DNA: TGCGCCAGCAGCTTGGCCCCGGACATCTCCTCTGGAAACACCATATATTTT.

This clonotype was counted a few times. This sequence joins TRBV2 and TRBJ2-7; 7 nucleotides match TRBD1. The V segment lost 3 bases and the J segment 7 bases; nucleotides outside the gene matches: 12. This CDR3 spans 15 amino acids. CDR1 SNHLY and CDR2 FYNNEI come from the germline V gene. The CDR3 region has the DNA TGTGCCAGCAGTGATTTGTCGGGACAGCTGGAAGAGCAGTACTTC. Amino acids: CASSDLSGQLEEQYF.

The chain carries TRBV7-9 and TRBJ2-1; TRBD1 aligns across 7 bases. From germline, CDR1 is SEHNR and CDR2 FQNEAQ (reference sequence). The CDR3 is 14 residues long. The trim removed 8 bases at V and 6 bases at J, leaving 10 bases unmatched. This CDR3 reads CASVDRASFNEQFF. CDR3 coding DNA: TGTGCCAGCGTCGACAGGGCTTCTTTCAATGAGCAGTTCTTC.

This chain connects TRBV5-1 to TRBJ2-3; 8 bases are a match to TRBD2. The CDR3 loop spans 14 amino acids. CDR1 is SGHRS, CDR2 YFSETQ, per germline. The J segment lost 4 bases and the V segment lost 5 bases, leaving 6 bases of the junction unmatched. CDR3 amino acids: CASRTAGVSDTQYF. CDR3 sequence (DNA): TGCGCCAGCAGAACAGCGGGAGTCTCAGATACGCAGTATTTT.

In this sample, this clonotype turned up a few times. The chain carries TRBV29-1 and TRBJ2-3, with D possibly called TRBD1 or TRBD2 (6 bases each). This CDR3 is 14 amino acids long. Germline CDR1 is SQVTM and CDR2 is ANQGSEA. V dropped 4 bases and J dropped 3 bases, with 14 bases sitting between them. CDR3 in DNA: TGCAGCGTTGGTGGACAGCGGGTAACAGATACGCAGTATTTT. Its protein product is CSVGGQRVTDTQYF.

The sample holds a few counts of this clonotype. The J gene is TRBJ2-3, the V gene TRBV20-1, with D possibly being TRBD2 (6 bases). Trimming removed 2 bases from V and 2 bases from J, with 11 bases in between. The CDR3 is 14 residues long. Germline CDR1 and CDR2: DFQATT and SNEGSKA (reference sequence). The CDR3, as DNA: TGCAGTGCTAGACCCGGACTAAACACAGATACGCAGTATTTT. Translating it yields CSARPGLNTDTQYF.

V is TRBV29-1 and J is TRBJ1-1; no firm D call. V shed 4 bases and J shed 2 bases, with 8 bases lying between them. CDR1 and CDR2 from the germline V gene are SQVTM and ANQGSEA. The CDR3 is 12 amino acids. The CDR3 coding sequence is TGCAGCGTTGGGCGGTTAAACACTGAAGCTTTCTTT. Protein product: CSVGRLNTEAFF.

This clonotype was seen a handful of times. The chain employs TRBV6-2 or TRBV6-3 and TRBJ2-7; D remains ambiguous. Germline-derived CDR1 and CDR2 are MNHEY and SVGEGT. The CDR3 is made up of 13 amino acids. V was trimmed by 4 bases and J by 4 bases, leaving 11 bases between them. CDR3 bases: TGTGCCAGCAGTTCATGGCCCCTTTACGAGCAGTACTTC. Protein product: CASSSWPLYEQYF.

This chain joins TRBV6-1 and TRBJ2-5, with D hard to call. CDR3 length equals 13 residues. Trimming removed 7 bases at V and 2 bases at J, with 11 bases between. Per the germline V gene, CDR1 is MNHNS and CDR2 is SASEGT. Here the CDR3 reads CASMIDLQETQYF. CDR3 bases: TGTGCCAGCATGATAGACCTGCAAGAGACCCAGTACTTC.

The chain employs TRBV12-3 or TRBV12-4 and TRBJ2-6; D unresolved. The CDR3 runs to 13 residues. V lost 9 bases and J 0 bases, leaving 6 bases between the germline ends. CDR3 nucleotides: TGTGCCAGTGAGAGCTCTGGGGCCAACGTCCTGACTTTC. It specifies CASESSGANVLTF.

The chain has TRBV7-9 and TRBJ2-5; 15 nucleotides match TRBD2. The CDR3 is made up of 18 amino acids. From germline, CDR1 is SEHNR and CDR2 FQNEAQ (reference sequence). After removal of 4 bases from V and 4 bases from J, the junction contained 10 bases not matched to a gene. The CDR3 region has the DNA TGTGCCAGCAGCTCTACCTCGGGACTAGCGGGGGGAAGAGAGACCCAGTACTTC. Translating gives CASSSTSGLAGGRETQYF. Together with reference TRBV7-9 and TRBJ2-5, the CDR3 gives the full variable domain: DTGVSQNPRHKITKRGQNVTFRCDPISEHNRLYWYRQTLGQGPEFLTYFQNEAQLEKSRLLSDRFSAERPKGSFSTLEIQRTEQGDSAMYLCASSSTSGLAGGRETQYFGPGTRLLVL.

This sequence joins TRBV6-1 and TRBJ1-5, with D unclear. Trimming took 6 bases from V and 3 from J, leaving 6 bases between them. CDR3 length: 12 residues. Looked up from germline, CDR1 is MNHNS and CDR2 is SASEGT. The DNA for the CDR3 is TGTGCCAGCAGACAGACCAATCAGCCCCAGCATTTT. Its protein is CASRQTNQPQHF.

This clonotype came up a few times. This chain links TRBV7-2 with TRBJ1-5, with D hard to call. With 5 bases removed from V and 2 bases from J, the gap between germline ends came to 13 bases. The CDR3 length is 15 residues. Germline values: CDR1 SGHTA, CDR2 FQGNSA. The CDR3 coding sequence is TGTGCCAGCAGCCAAGTGACGGAAGGCAATCAGCCCCAGCATTTT. Translated: CASSQVTEGNQPQHF.

This rearrangement joins TRBV5-1 to TRBJ2-5, with D perhaps matching TRBD1 or TRBD2 (7 bases each). Per germline, CDR1 SGHRS and CDR2 YFSETQ. Trimming shortened V by 3 bases and J by 5 bases, and 14 bases separated the two germline ends. The CDR3 has 14 amino acids. For the CDR3, the DNA is TGCGCCAGCAGCTCTAGCGGACAGGTCGAGACCCAGTACTTC. It is translated as CASSSSGQVETQYF.

The sample holds a few counts of this clonotype. Written as DNA, the CDR3 is TGTGCCACCAGTGCCTTCAGGGGCCCTTTGGGCAATCAGCCCCAGCATTTT. Protein: CATSAFRGPLGNQPQHF. The chain employs TRBV24-1 and TRBJ1-5, with D maybe TRBD1 (6 bases). Looked up from germline, CDR1 is KGHDR and CDR2 is SFDVKD. The CDR3 length is 17 residues. The ends were cut back, 5 bases at V and 2 bases at J, with 18 bases in the middle.

The chain joins TRBV5-1 to TRBJ2-6; D is unclear. V shed 4 bases and J shed 4 bases, with 15 bases lying between them. The CDR3 runs to 16 residues. CDR1 and CDR2 (germline): SGHRS, YFSETQ. CDR3 sequence reads: CASSTDLGIGANVLTF. CDR3 nucleotides: TGCGCCAGCAGCACAGATTTAGGAATAGGGGCCAACGTCCTGACTTTC.

The CDR3 reads CASSAAGGNYGYTF. CDR3 coding DNA: TGTGCCAGCAGTGCTGCGGGGGGTAACTATGGCTACACCTTC. The V call is TRBV27, the J call TRBJ1-2; D is perhaps TRBD1 (5 bases). Germline V gene lookup returns CDR1 MNHEY and CDR2 SMNVEV (reference sequence). This CDR3 is built from 14 residues. V lost 5 bases, J lost 1 base, and 11 bases lay in between.

This clonotype was counted many times. V usage is TRBV10-3 and J usage is TRBJ1-1, with D unresolved. In germline, CDR1 is ENHRY, CDR2 SYGVKD. V was clipped by 6 bases and J by 4 bases, with 9 bases between them. This CDR3 is built from 12 residues. CDR3: CAIRADVTEAFF. The CDR3 DNA sequence: TGTGCCATCAGGGCGGATGTCACTGAAGCTTTCTTT.